This T cell receptor beta chain was identified during a study of T cells in Graves' hyperthyroidism and ophthalmopathy. The CDR3 loop spans 16 amino acids. The germline V gene has CDR1 SGHRS and CDR2 YFSETQ. Comments on this clonotype: Its antigen remains unidentified. The junction and the germline gene differ at one end; a read error may be behind it.

Study-wide findings and caveats: Most thyroid clonotypes expanded above 0.001 appeared in blood too.

TCR beta CDR3 sequences were amplified from RNA transcripts. Researchers ran a first-round RT-PCR on the TCR CDR3 using the HTBI primer set. One entry per CDR3 protein, called by TCRdb with MiXCR from the multiplex PCR reads. Among about 270,000 distinct CDR3 sequences listed, 12% to 15% were seen once. Sequencing was carried out using blood. The chain couples TRBV5-1 to TRBJ1-2; D gene uncertain. This clonotype was sampled from a woman between 45 and 60 years old with Graves' hyperthyroidism that later progressed to Graves' ophthalmopathy. CDR3 protein: CTSSLGRLGFDYGYTF. CDR3 in DNA: TGCACCAGCAGCTTGGGCCGGCTGGGGTTCGACTATGGCTACACCTTC.